The rows below give T cell receptor beta chains drawn from one sample of a study of T cell repertoires in cytomegalovirus infection. TCRdb itself ran the reads through MiXCR, one entry per CDR3 protein. Seen here are some 680,000 distinct CDR3 sequences, 35% observed once, and the top ten hold 2.8%. Specimen: PBMCs. These receptors originate from a human donor in good health (CMV status not recorded). Some clones in this sample may be carry-over from other donors' samples. Each CDR3 is given with its conserved first and last residue. The D gene is left open where the match is weak. For some rows the clone size is stated as once, few or many, or as a class when expanded; others skip it.

TRBV4-1	.	many	TRBJ2-2	TGCGCCAGCAGGGACGCAGGGAACACCGGGGAGCTGTTTTTT	CASRDAGNTGELFF
TRBV20-1	.	.	TRBJ2-7	TGCAGTGCAGAAAGGGGTGCCTACGAGCAGTACTTC	CSAERGAYEQYF
TRBV5-1	TRBD2	.	TRBJ2-5	TGCGCCAGCAGATTAGCGGGAGCATGGCAAGAGACCCAGTACTTC	CASRLAGAWQETQYF
TRBV28	TRBD2	once	TRBJ2-5	TGTGCCAGCACCCCCCCGGGGGATCCGGCTAGCGGCCAAGAGACCAAGTACTTC	CASTPPGDPASGQETKYF
TRBV15	.	few	TRBJ1-3	TGTGCCACCAGCAGAGATCTCGGGGTTTCCTCTGGAAACACCATATATTTT	CATSRDLGVSSGNTIYF
TRBV6-4	TRBD1	few	TRBJ1-6	TGTGCCAGCAGTGCTAGGGACAGCAATAATTCACCCCTCCACTTT	CASSARDSNNSPLHF
TRBV14	TRBD1	.	TRBJ2-3	TGTGCCAGCAGCCAGACAGGGCGCACAGATACGCAGTATTTT	CASSQTGRTDTQYF
TRBV28	.	few	TRBJ2-7	TGTGCCAGTACCAGCGCAGTCTACGAGCAGTACTTC	CASTSAVYEQYF
TRBV4-2	.	.	TRBJ2-5	TGTGCCAGCAGCCAAGATCTGACAAAAGAGACCCAGTACTTC	CASSQDLTKETQYF
TRBV28	TRBD2	few	TRBJ2-1	TGTGCCAGCAGTTTAGGGCTAGCGGGAGTGTACTCCTACAATGAGCAGTTCTTC	CASSLGLAGVYSYNEQFF
TRBV12-3/TRBV12-4	.	few	TRBJ2-1	TGTGCCAGCAGTTTAAGGAGGGAGAGATACAATGAGCAGTTCTTC	CASSLRRERYNEQFF
TRBV7-9	.	few	TRBJ2-7	TGTGCCAGCAGCCCACCGTCCTCTCCCCACGAGCAGTACTTC	CASSPPSSPHEQYF
TRBV7-9	TRBD1	few	TRBJ2-1	TGTGCCAGCAGCTCCTTGGACAGGGGGGCTGAGCAGTTCTTC	CASSSLDRGAEQFF
TRBV2	.	few	TRBJ2-6	TGTGCCAGCGGGGGGGTGGGACAGCTCCTCTCTGGGGCCAACGTCCTGACTTTC	CASGGVGQLLSGANVLTF
TRBV18	TRBD1	.	TRBJ1-5	TGTGCCAGCTCTCAACGGACAGGGACTTACACTCAGCCCCAGCATTTT	CASSQRTGTYTQPQHF
TRBV12-3/TRBV12-4	.	.	TRBJ1-2	TGTGCCAGCAGCCCCTCCCCATATGGCTACACCTTC	CASSPSPYGYTF
TRBV29-1	.	.	TRBJ1-1	TGCAGCTTTCGACCATACACTGAAGCTTTCTTT	CSFRPYTEAFF
TRBV6-8	TRBD1	.	TRBJ1-1	TGTGCCAGCAGTGGGGGGGGACAGGGAGGCACTGAAGCTTTCTTT	CASSGGGQGGTEAFF
TRBV7-8	.	few	TRBJ1-5	TGTGCCAGCAGCTTAGGGTGGGGAGGAGCTAGCAATCAGCCCCAGCATTTT	CASSLGWGGASNQPQHF
TRBV6-1	TRBD1	few	TRBJ1-1	TGTGCCAGCAGTCGCAGCTTGACAGGGACTTCGAACACTGAAGCTTTCTTT	CASSRSLTGTSNTEAFF
TRBV6-1	TRBD1	.	TRBJ1-5	TGTGCCATTCCGGGACAGGGGCATGATAGCAATCAGCCCCAGCATTTT	CAIPGQGHDSNQPQHF
TRBV2	.	few	TRBJ2-1	TGTGCCAGCGGGACTTACACTATGAATGAGCAGTTCTTC	CASGTYTMNEQFF
TRBV5-6	.	.	TRBJ2-1	TGTGCCAGCAGCCAGTCGGGCTACAATGAGCAGTTCTTC	CASSQSGYNEQFF
TRBV7-2	.	few	TRBJ1-5	TGTGCCAGCAGCTTCTATGCCGATCCGGTACAGCCCCAGCATTTT	CASSFYADPVQPQHF
TRBV2	.	.	TRBJ2-7	TGTGCCAGCAGTTTAAGACAGTGTGGCTCCTACGAGCAGTACTTC	CASSLRQCGSYEQYF
TRBV7-8	.	.	TRBJ1-5	TGTGCCAGAAGCTTAAACCCAGGGCGGATGCGCAATCAGCCCAAGCATTTT	CARSLNPGRMRNQPKHF
TRBV28	.	.	TRBJ2-7	TGTGCCAGCAGTATGACCCCCTCCTACGAGCAGTACTTC	CASSMTPSYEQYF
TRBV20-1	.	.	TRBJ1-1	TGCAGTGCTAGATGGGAAGGGTCCGGAATAGCTTTCTTT	CSARWEGSGIAFF
TRBV7-8	TRBD1	many	TRBJ1-5	TGTGCCAGCAGCCCTTATAGGACAGGGGAGGATCAGCCCCAGCATTTT	CASSPYRTGEDQPQHF
TRBV7-7	.	.	TRBJ2-1	TGTGCTAGCAGCTTTTATATCAGGGCCCCCTACAATGAGCAGTTCTTC	CASSFYIRAPYNEQFF
TRBV4-1	TRBD1	.	TRBJ1-6	TGCGCCAGCAGCCATTGGATCTGGGACAGCATCAATTCACCCCTCCACTTT	CASSHWIWDSINSPLHF
TRBV4-2	.	.	TRBJ1-1	TGTGCCAGCAGCCAAGACCACACAGTAAGCACTGAAGCTTTCTTT	CASSQDHTVSTEAFF
TRBV2	.	.	TRBJ1-2	TGTGCCAGCAGTGAATCGAAAGTTTTGGGGGATCGGGGCTACACCTTC	CASSESKVLGDRGYTF
TRBV4-1	.	.	TRBJ1-1	TGCGCCAGCAGCCAACCACGCGGAAACACTGAAGCTTTCTTT	CASSQPRGNTEAFF
TRBV7-8	TRBD2	many	TRBJ2-7	TGTGCCAGCAGCTTATTAGCGGGAGGGCCCTGGGAGGAGCAGTACTTC	CASSLLAGGPWEEQYF
TRBV4-1	.	.	TRBJ1-3	TGTGCCAGCAGCCAAAGCGGGCGGGGGGGGGGAAGTGGAAACACCATATATTTT	CASSQSGRGGGSGNTIYF
TRBV20-1	.	few	TRBJ2-2	TGCAGTGCCACGACAGGTCGGAACACCGGGGAGCTGTTTTTT	CSATTGRNTGELFF
TRBV28	.	.	TRBJ2-5	TGTGCCAGCAGTACCTCGCCGGGAGTCCAGTACTTC	CASSTSPGVQYF
TRBV20-1	.	few	TRBJ2-2	TGCGGGGGATACAGGGCTGGGACCGGGGAGCTGTTTTTT	CGGYRAGTGELFF
TRBV29-1	TRBD1	.	TRBJ2-6	TGCAGCGTTAGATCCGGGACAGGGTCTGGGGCCAACGTCCTGACTTTC	CSVRSGTGSGANVLTF
TRBV27	TRBD1	.	TRBJ2-7	TGTGCCAGCAGTTTGGGGACAGGGGGGCACTACGAGCAGTACTTC	CASSLGTGGHYEQYF
TRBV27	.	many	TRBJ1-2	TGTGCCAGCAGTTTATCGGTCGCGGGGCAGTATGGCTACACCTTC	CASSLSVAGQYGYTF
TRBV11-1	TRBD2	.	TRBJ2-1	TGTGCCAGCAGCTTAAACTTGGCTAGCGGGGGTACTGAGCAGTTCTTC	CASSLNLASGGTEQFF
TRBV7-4	TRBD1	few	TRBJ2-5	TGTGCCAGCAGATGGACAGGGGGGGAGACCCAGTACTTC	CASRWTGGETQYF
TRBV28	.	.	TRBJ2-3	TGTGCCAGCAGTTTACCTGGGATAGGGGTGGGGCACCTAGATACGCAGTATTTT	CASSLPGIGVGHLDTQYF
TRBV25-1	.	.	TRBJ2-5	TGTGCCCGCAGTGAATTTAGGGCCCAAGAGACCCAGTACTTC	CARSEFRAQETQYF
TRBV28	TRBD2	few	TRBJ2-7	TGTGCCACCAGCGGGGGGCCCAAACTCTTTTCCTACGAGCAGTACTTC	CATSGGPKLFSYEQYF
TRBV12-3/TRBV12-4	.	.	TRBJ1-5	TGTGCCAGCAGTTTTGGGGACTTGCGTCAGCCCCAGCATTTT	CASSFGDLRQPQHF
TRBV20-1	TRBD1	.	TRBJ2-5	TGCAGTGCCGTATATGGGACAGGGCTCAGTGAGACCCAGTCCTTC	CSAVYGTGLSETQSF
TRBV7-6	.	many	TRBJ1-4	TGTGCCAGCAGCTTGACAGACGCAACTAATGAAAAACTGTTTTTT	CASSLTDATNEKLFF
TRBV14	.	few	TRBJ2-1	TGTGCCAGCAGTCTTAACGTCGGACTCAGCTCGTGGAATGAGCAGTTCTTC	CASSLNVGLSSWNEQFF
TRBV7-7	.	many	TRBJ2-1	TGTGCTAGCAGCTTAGTAAGGGGTGGTGAGCAGTTCTTC	CASSLVRGGEQFF
TRBV7-3	TRBD1	.	TRBJ2-7	TGTGCCAGCAGCCAGAACATAAACAGGGGTGGGACAAGGGACTACGAGCAGTACTTC	CASSQNINRGGTRDYEQYF